This T cell receptor (beta chain) originates from a study of neurological immune-mediated disorders. MiXCR, applied by TCRdb to the 5' RACE reads, yields one record per CDR3 protein. Among about 80,000 distinct CDR3 sequences listed, around 9.9% were seen once. Unsorted libraries came from 2 million PBMCs stored at -80 °C. CDR1 SGHRS and CDR2 YFSETQ come from the germline V gene. V lost 2 bases and J lost 1, with 10 bases in between. This CDR3 spans 15 amino acids. This clonotype was observed at least ten times. The chain is built from TRBV5-1 and TRBJ2-1; a weak D match, TRBD1 (5 bases). Material: PBMCs. The sequence was collected from a man in his forties or fifties in good health. CDR3 loop: CASSLAGISYNEQFF. The CDR3 nucleotides are TGCGCCAGCAGCTTAGCAGGGATATCCTACAATGAGCAGTTCTTC.